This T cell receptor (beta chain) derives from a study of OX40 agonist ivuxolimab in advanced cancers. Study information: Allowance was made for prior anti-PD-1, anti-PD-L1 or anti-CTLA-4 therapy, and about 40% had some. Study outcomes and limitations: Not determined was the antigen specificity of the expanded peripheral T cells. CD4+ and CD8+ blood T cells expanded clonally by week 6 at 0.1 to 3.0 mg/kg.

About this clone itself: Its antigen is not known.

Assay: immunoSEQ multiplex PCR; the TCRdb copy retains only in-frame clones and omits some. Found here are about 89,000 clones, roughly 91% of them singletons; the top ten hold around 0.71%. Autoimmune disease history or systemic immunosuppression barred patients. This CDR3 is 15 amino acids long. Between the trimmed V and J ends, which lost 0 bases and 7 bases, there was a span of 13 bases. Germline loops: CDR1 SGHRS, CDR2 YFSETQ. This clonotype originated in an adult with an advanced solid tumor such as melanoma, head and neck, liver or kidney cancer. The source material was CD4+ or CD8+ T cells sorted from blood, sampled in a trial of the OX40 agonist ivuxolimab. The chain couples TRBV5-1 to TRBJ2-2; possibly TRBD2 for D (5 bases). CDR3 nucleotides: TGCGCCAGCAGCTTGGTCGGGAAAGAAAACGGGGAGCTGTTTTTT. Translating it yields CASSLVGKENGELFF. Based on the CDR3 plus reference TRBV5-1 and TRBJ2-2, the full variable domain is KAGVTQTPRYLIKTRGQQVTLSCSPISGHRSVSWYQQTPGQGLQFLFEYFSETQRNKGNFPGRFSGRQFSNSRSEMNVSTLELGDSALYLCASSLVGKENGELFFGEGSRLTVL.